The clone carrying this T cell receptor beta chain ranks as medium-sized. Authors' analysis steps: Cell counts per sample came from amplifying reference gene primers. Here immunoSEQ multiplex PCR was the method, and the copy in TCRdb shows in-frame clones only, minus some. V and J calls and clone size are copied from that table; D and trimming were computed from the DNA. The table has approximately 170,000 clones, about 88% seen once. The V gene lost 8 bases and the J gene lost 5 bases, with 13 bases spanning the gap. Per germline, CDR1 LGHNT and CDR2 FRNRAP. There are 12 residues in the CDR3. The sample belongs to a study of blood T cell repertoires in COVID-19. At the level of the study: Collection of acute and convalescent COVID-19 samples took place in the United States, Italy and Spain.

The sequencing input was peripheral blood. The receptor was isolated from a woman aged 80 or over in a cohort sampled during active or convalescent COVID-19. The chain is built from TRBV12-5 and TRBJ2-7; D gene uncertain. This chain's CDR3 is CASLGPTHEQYV. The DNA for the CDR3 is TGTGCTAGTCTAGGCCCGACCCACGAGCAGTACGTC.